This T cell receptor beta chain was obtained from a study of blood T cell repertoires in COVID-19 (TCRdb year 2020). Turning to the overall study: The collaborator samples originated in the United States, Italy and Spain and spanned the acute and convalescent phases of COVID-19. The prospective study material was composed of cDNA or gDNA derived from T cells, B-cell-depleted T cells, or PBMCs. Where HLA class I and class II types were available, the types were taken from metadata supplied by the sample provider, not from assay-based typing. The dataset comprised deeply sampled blood TCRbeta repertoires from subjects exposed to, actively infected with, or recovered from COVID-19. Samples came from the ongoing ImmuneRACE study (first 160 participants) plus 1,254 subjects from 6 global collaborators. A de-identified subject ID, COVID-19 status, age in years and sex were almost always included in the sample metadata. The repertoires were released in a freely available public database intended as a resource for research on the immune response to SARS-CoV-2. Points the paper makes about the study in general: Clinical and demographic metadata were provided uncurated, with the amount varying by source and participant.

CDR1 and CDR2 are read off the germline V gene as MNHEY and SVGEGT. Ends trimmed: V by 3 bases, J by 2 bases; bases unmatched to a gene: 6. The CDR3 numbers 15 residues from cysteine through phenylalanine. Only the CDR3 portion is preserved as DNA: 45 bases, with reading frame beginning at the first base. A note on this clone: It has no known antigen specificity. Base qualities are missing; no much larger clone stands one base away.

TCRbeta CDR3 regions were amplified from genomic DNA using the immunoSEQ Assay, a bias-controlled multiplex PCR. The published analysis was carried out like this. Within the assay, amplification of reference gene primers was used to estimate how many nucleated cells each sample contained. Sequence reads were collapsed and filtered to measure the absolute abundance of every unique TCRbeta CDR3 rearrangement. For each sample, productive Simpson clonality was calculated as the square root of Simpson's diversity index across productive rearrangements. TCRdb holds this immuneACCESS table with in-frame rearrangements only. Some clones are missing; in checked studies, unresolved V genes explain under half, and the rest has no known cause. V and J calls and clone size are as listed in that table; D and trimming were resolved from the DNA. For this sample there are under 400,000 clones; 88% appear just once. The ten largest clones capture approximately 1.8% of the sample.

In Seattle, one collaborating source enrolled patients while the infection was active and tracked those patients longitudinally over the course of disease. Each collaborating institution followed its own protocols to collect whole blood in K2EDTA tubes. For TCRbeta analysis, collaborators shipped samples as frozen whole blood, isolated PBMCs, or DNA extracted from either of those sample types. Source material: peripheral blood. The receptor was isolated from a young woman with COVID-19, enrolled during active disease. The V and J genes are TRBV6-2 or TRBV6-3 and TRBJ2-5, with 7 bases in between that match TRBD2. The nucleotide sequence reads TGTGCCAGCAGTTATCCGGGACTACTACAAGAGACCCAGTACTTC. This codes for CASSYPGLLQETQYF.